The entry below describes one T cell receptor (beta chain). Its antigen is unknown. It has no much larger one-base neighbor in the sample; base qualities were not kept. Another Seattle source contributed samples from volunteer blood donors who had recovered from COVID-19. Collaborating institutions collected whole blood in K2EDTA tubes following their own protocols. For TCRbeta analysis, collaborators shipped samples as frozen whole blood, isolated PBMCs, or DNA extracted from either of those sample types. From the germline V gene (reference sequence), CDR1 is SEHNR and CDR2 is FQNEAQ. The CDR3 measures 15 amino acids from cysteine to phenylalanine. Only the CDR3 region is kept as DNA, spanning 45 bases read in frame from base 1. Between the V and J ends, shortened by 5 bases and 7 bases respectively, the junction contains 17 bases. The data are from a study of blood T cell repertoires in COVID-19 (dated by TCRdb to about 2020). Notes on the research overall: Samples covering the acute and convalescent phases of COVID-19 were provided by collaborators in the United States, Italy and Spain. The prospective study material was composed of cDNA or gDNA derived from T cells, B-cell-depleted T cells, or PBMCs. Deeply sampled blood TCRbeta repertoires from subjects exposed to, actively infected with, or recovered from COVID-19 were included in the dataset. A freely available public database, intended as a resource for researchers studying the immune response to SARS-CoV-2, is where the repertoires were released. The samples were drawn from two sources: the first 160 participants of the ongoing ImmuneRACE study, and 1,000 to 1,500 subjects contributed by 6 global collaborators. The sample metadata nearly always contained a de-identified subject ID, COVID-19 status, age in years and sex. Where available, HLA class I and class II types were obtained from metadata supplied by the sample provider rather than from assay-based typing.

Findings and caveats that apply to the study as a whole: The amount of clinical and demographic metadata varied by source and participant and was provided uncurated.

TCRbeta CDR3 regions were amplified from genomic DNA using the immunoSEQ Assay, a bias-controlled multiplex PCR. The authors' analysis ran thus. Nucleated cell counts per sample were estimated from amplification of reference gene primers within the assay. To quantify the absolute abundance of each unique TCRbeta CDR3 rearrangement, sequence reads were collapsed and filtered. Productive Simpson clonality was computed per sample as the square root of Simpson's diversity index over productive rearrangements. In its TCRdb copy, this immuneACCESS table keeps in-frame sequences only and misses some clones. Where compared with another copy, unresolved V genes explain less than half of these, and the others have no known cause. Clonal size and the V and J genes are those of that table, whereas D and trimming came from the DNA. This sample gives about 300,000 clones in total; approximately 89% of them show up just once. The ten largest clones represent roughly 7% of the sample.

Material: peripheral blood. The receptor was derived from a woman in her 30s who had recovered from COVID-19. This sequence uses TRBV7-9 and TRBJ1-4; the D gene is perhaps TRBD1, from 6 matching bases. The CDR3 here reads CASSQGWRKIEKLFF. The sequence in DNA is TGTGCCAGCAGCCAGGGGTGGCGTAAGATTGAAAAACTGTTTTTT.